The rows below give T cell receptor beta chains drawn from one sample of a study of blood T cell repertoires in COVID-19. TCRdb's copy holds only in-frame clones and misses some; the assay was immunoSEQ multiplex PCR. The data show about 100,000 clones, about four fifths seen once. Sequencing used peripheral blood. These receptors came from a woman older than 75 with active or convalescent COVID-19. Both conserved end residues are part of each CDR3. A D gene is named only where the DNA matches it firmly. The size of a clone is reported for some rows only, either as once, few or many, or as a class for expanded clones.

V gene: TRBV29-1
D gene: .
clone size: .
J gene: TRBJ1-2
CDR3 protein: CSVEIPGRGDGYTF
CDR3 DNA: TGCAGCGTTGAGATCCCCGGCAGGGGTGACGGCTACACCTTC

V gene: TRBV28
D gene: TRBD1
clone size: .
J gene: TRBJ2-7
CDR3 protein: CASSWVGGTGREKQYF
CDR3 DNA: TGTGCCAGCAGTTGGGTGGGCGGGACAGGGAGAGAGAAGCAGTACTTC

V gene: TRBV7-9
D gene: TRBD1
clone size: .
J gene: TRBJ1-6
CDR3 protein: CASRPSNRGPKGDSPLHF
CDR3 DNA: TGTGCCAGCAGGCCAAGTAATAGGGGGCCAAAGGGAGATTCACCCCTCCACTTT

V gene: TRBV7-9
D gene: TRBD2
clone size: .
J gene: TRBJ2-1
CDR3 protein: CASSLAWGGSYNEQFF
CDR3 DNA: TGTGCCAGCAGCTTAGCATGGGGGGGATCCTACAATGAGCAGTTCTTC

V gene: TRBV5-1
D gene: TRBD1
clone size: once
J gene: TRBJ1-2
CDR3 protein: CASSLGDSNYGYTF
CDR3 DNA: TGCGCCAGCAGCTTGGGGGACAGTAACTATGGCTACACCTTC

V gene: TRBV6-2/TRBV6-3
D gene: .
clone size: once
J gene: TRBJ1-5
CDR3 protein: CASSTHSVNNQPQHF
CDR3 DNA: TGTGCCAGCAGCACCCACTCCGTTAACAATCAGCCCCAGCATTTT

V gene: TRBV19
D gene: TRBD1
clone size: .
J gene: TRBJ2-3
CDR3 protein: CASNQGAWGTDTQYF
CDR3 DNA: TGTGCCAGTAATCAGGGGGCATGGGGCACAGATACGCAGTATTTT

V gene: TRBV5-1
D gene: .
clone size: once
J gene: TRBJ1-1
CDR3 protein: CASRLAPQMNTEAFF
CDR3 DNA: TGCGCCAGCAGGTTGGCCCCCCAAATGAACACTGAAGCTTTCTTT

V gene: TRBV9
D gene: .
clone size: .
J gene: TRBJ1-6
CDR3 protein: CASSGQLYSPLHF
CDR3 DNA: TGTGCCAGCAGCGGCCAACTTTATTCACCCCTCCACTTT

V gene: TRBV27
D gene: TRBD1
clone size: once
J gene: TRBJ2-7
CDR3 protein: CASSLRQGKQYF
CDR3 DNA: TGTGCCAGCAGTCTACGACAGGGCAAGCAGTACTTC

V gene: TRBV24-1
D gene: .
clone size: few
J gene: TRBJ1-2
CDR3 protein: CATSETGSNYGYTF
CDR3 DNA: TGTGCCACCAGTGAAACAGGCTCTAACTATGGCTACACCTTC

V gene: TRBV24-1
D gene: TRBD2
clone size: .
J gene: TRBJ2-3
CDR3 protein: CATGRGDTDTQYF
CDR3 DNA: TGTGCCACGGGGCGGGGGGACACAGATACGCAGTATTTT

V gene: TRBV4-1
D gene: TRBD1
clone size: .
J gene: TRBJ1-4
CDR3 protein: CASSQTGGGGIEEKLFF
CDR3 DNA: TGCGCCAGCAGCCAAACAGGGGGCGGGGGTATAGAGGAAAAACTGTTTTTT

V gene: TRBV27
D gene: TRBD1
clone size: .
J gene: TRBJ1-2
CDR3 protein: CASSMMTGAAYGYTF
CDR3 DNA: TGTGCCAGCAGTATGATGACAGGGGCGGCCTATGGCTACACCTTC

V gene: TRBV10-3
D gene: .
clone size: .
J gene: TRBJ1-1
CDR3 protein: CAIRDTVNTEAFF
CDR3 DNA: TGTGCCATCAGAGACACAGTGAACACTGAAGCTTTCTTT

V gene: TRBV18
D gene: TRBD1
clone size: once
J gene: TRBJ2-6
CDR3 protein: CASSPLDPRGFGANVLTF
CDR3 DNA: TGTGCCAGCTCACCCCTTGACCCCAGGGGGTTTGGGGCCAACGTCCTGACTTTC

V gene: TRBV9
D gene: .
clone size: .
J gene: TRBJ1-2
CDR3 protein: CASSVATVRGEGYTF
CDR3 DNA: TGTGCCAGCAGCGTAGCTACGGTCAGGGGCGAAGGCTACACCTTC

V gene: TRBV6-5
D gene: TRBD2
clone size: once
J gene: TRBJ2-7
CDR3 protein: CASTPATSGSYEQYF
CDR3 DNA: TGTGCCAGCACCCCGGCGACTAGCGGGAGCTACGAGCAGTACTTC

V gene: TRBV2
D gene: TRBD2
clone size: .
J gene: TRBJ2-1
CDR3 protein: CASGTSGYNEQFF
CDR3 DNA: TGTGCCAGCGGGACTAGCGGCTACAATGAGCAGTTCTTC

V gene: TRBV10-3
D gene: .
clone size: .
J gene: TRBJ1-3
CDR3 protein: CAIRRQSSGNTIYF
CDR3 DNA: TGTGCCATCAGGAGACAGAGCTCTGGAAACACCATATATTTT

V gene: TRBV29-1
D gene: .
clone size: .
J gene: TRBJ1-3
CDR3 protein: CSVQGSSGNTIYF
CDR3 DNA: TGCAGCGTTCAGGGCTCCTCTGGAAACACCATATATTTT

V gene: TRBV10-3
D gene: .
clone size: .
J gene: TRBJ1-3
CDR3 protein: CAILESSGNTIYF
CDR3 DNA: TGTGCCATCCTGGAGAGCTCTGGAAACACCATATATTTT

V gene: TRBV7-2
D gene: TRBD2
clone size: .
J gene: TRBJ2-3
CDR3 protein: CASSLELAGDRNTQYF
CDR3 DNA: TGTGCCAGCAGCTTAGAACTAGCGGGGGATCGAAATACGCAGTATTTT

V gene: TRBV14
D gene: .
clone size: .
J gene: TRBJ2-3
CDR3 protein: CASSQDGTRTQYF
CDR3 DNA: TGTGCCAGCAGCCAAGATGGGACTCGTACGCAGTATTTT

V gene: TRBV27
D gene: .
clone size: .
J gene: TRBJ1-6
CDR3 protein: CASSLMGANNSPLHF
CDR3 DNA: TGTGCCAGCAGTTTAATGGGAGCGAATAATTCACCCCTCCACTTT

V gene: TRBV19
D gene: TRBD1
clone size: .
J gene: TRBJ2-7
CDR3 protein: CASSILQGGSYEQYF
CDR3 DNA: TGTGCCAGTAGTATATTACAGGGGGGTTCCTACGAGCAGTACTTC

V gene: TRBV9
D gene: TRBD1
clone size: .
J gene: TRBJ1-4
CDR3 protein: CASSPGQGGVGEKLFF
CDR3 DNA: TGTGCCAGCAGCCCCGGACAGGGGGGGGTAGGTGAAAAACTGTTTTTT

V gene: TRBV5-8
D gene: TRBD1
clone size: .
J gene: TRBJ1-6
CDR3 protein: CASTPTGSRSPLHF
CDR3 DNA: TGTGCCAGCACACCGACAGGGTCCAGATCACCCCTCCACTTT

V gene: TRBV7-6
D gene: .
clone size: .
J gene: TRBJ1-2
CDR3 protein: CASSPTGNYGYTF
CDR3 DNA: TGTGCCAGCAGCCCCACAGGGAACTATGGCTACACCTTC

V gene: TRBV7-9
D gene: .
clone size: .
J gene: TRBJ2-5
CDR3 protein: CASSFAWEGAGETQYF
CDR3 DNA: TGTGCCAGCAGCTTTGCTTGGGAAGGGGCCGGTGAGACCCAGTACTTC

V gene: TRBV6-5
D gene: TRBD2
clone size: once
J gene: TRBJ2-1
CDR3 protein: CASRETGGRDEQFF
CDR3 DNA: TGTGCCAGCAGGGAGACGGGAGGGCGGGATGAGCAGTTCTTC

V gene: TRBV28
D gene: TRBD1
clone size: .
J gene: TRBJ1-5
CDR3 protein: CASSDGQGVYQPQHF
CDR3 DNA: TGTGCCAGCAGTGATGGACAGGGAGTTTATCAGCCCCAGCATTTT

V gene: TRBV19
D gene: .
clone size: .
J gene: TRBJ1-3
CDR3 protein: CASSIDRQRGNTIYF
CDR3 DNA: TGTGCCAGTAGTATAGATCGACAGAGGGGAAACACCATATATTTT

V gene: TRBV20-1
D gene: .
clone size: .
J gene: TRBJ1-2
CDR3 protein: CAHGANGYTF
CDR3 DNA: TGCGCCCATGGTGCTAATGGCTACACCTTC

V gene: TRBV5-1
D gene: .
clone size: .
J gene: TRBJ2-6
CDR3 protein: CASSFSGPGANVLTF
CDR3 DNA: TGCGCCAGCAGCTTTTCCGGTCCTGGGGCCAACGTCCTGACTTTC

V gene: TRBV4-1
D gene: TRBD1
clone size: .
J gene: TRBJ2-1
CDR3 protein: CASSQRGTGVIEQFF
CDR3 DNA: TGCGCCAGCAGCCAACGGGGGACAGGGGTAATTGAGCAGTTCTTC

V gene: TRBV14
D gene: .
clone size: once
J gene: TRBJ2-1
CDR3 protein: CASTPWGRPGNEQFF
CDR3 DNA: TGTGCCAGCACCCCCTGGGGGCGCCCTGGCAATGAGCAGTTCTTC

V gene: TRBV19
D gene: .
clone size: .
J gene: TRBJ1-2
CDR3 protein: CASSMRTEGAYGYTF
CDR3 DNA: TGTGCCAGTAGTATGAGGACAGAAGGGGCCTATGGCTACACCTTC

V gene: TRBV11-2
D gene: .
clone size: once
J gene: TRBJ2-5
CDR3 protein: CASSARLQGSEETQYF
CDR3 DNA: TGTGCCAGCAGCGCACGTTTACAGGGTTCGGAAGAGACCCAGTACTTC

V gene: TRBV6-6
D gene: .
clone size: .
J gene: TRBJ2-7
CDR3 protein: CASSYAGGYEQYF
CDR3 DNA: TGTGCCAGCAGTTACGCGGGTGGCTACGAGCAGTACTTC

V gene: TRBV11-2
D gene: .
clone size: .
J gene: TRBJ2-5
CDR3 protein: CASSLGVVGAETQYF
CDR3 DNA: TGTGCCAGCAGCTTAGGGGTGGTGGGCGCAGAGACCCAGTACTTC

V gene: TRBV15
D gene: .
clone size: .
J gene: TRBJ2-7
CDR3 protein: CATSRPGHEEYEQYF
CDR3 DNA: TGTGCCACCAGCAGACCCGGACACGAAGAATACGAGCAGTACTTC

V gene: TRBV7-3
D gene: .
clone size: .
J gene: TRBJ2-5
CDR3 protein: CASSPTAAQETQYF
CDR3 DNA: TGTGCCAGCAGCCCAACGGCGGCGCAAGAGACCCAGTACTTC

V gene: TRBV7-2
D gene: .
clone size: .
J gene: TRBJ2-6
CDR3 protein: CASVGSSGANVLTF
CDR3 DNA: TGTGCCAGCGTAGGGAGCTCTGGGGCCAACGTCCTGACTTTC

V gene: TRBV5-4
D gene: .
clone size: .
J gene: TRBJ1-1
CDR3 protein: CASSLLNTEAFF
CDR3 DNA: TGTGCCAGCAGCTTGTTAAACACTGAAGCTTTCTTT

V gene: TRBV9
D gene: TRBD1
clone size: once
J gene: TRBJ1-5
CDR3 protein: CASSTTGGRDQPQHF
CDR3 DNA: TGTGCCAGCAGTACAACAGGGGGCCGGGATCAGCCCCAGCATTTT

V gene: TRBV10-3
D gene: TRBD1
clone size: .
J gene: TRBJ1-6
CDR3 protein: CAISWDRLNSPLHF
CDR3 DNA: TGTGCCATCAGTTGGGACAGGCTAAATTCACCCCTCCACTTT

V gene: TRBV10-2
D gene: TRBD1
clone size: .
J gene: TRBJ1-4
CDR3 protein: CASSERTGSAIEKLFF
CDR3 DNA: TGCGCCAGCAGTGAAAGGACAGGGTCTGCGATTGAAAAACTGTTTTTT

V gene: TRBV28
D gene: .
clone size: .
J gene: TRBJ1-1
CDR3 protein: CASSGQLPSEAFF
CDR3 DNA: TGTGCCAGCAGTGGACAGTTGCCCTCTGAAGCTTTCTTT

V gene: TRBV7-2
D gene: .
clone size: .
J gene: TRBJ1-5
CDR3 protein: CASSSRRGDQPQHF
CDR3 DNA: TGTGCCAGCAGCTCGCGGAGGGGAGACCAGCCCCAGCATTTT

V gene: TRBV6-1
D gene: .
clone size: .
J gene: TRBJ1-3
CDR3 protein: CASSEQAGSWGNTIYF
CDR3 DNA: TGTGCCAGCAGTGAACAGGCGGGGAGTTGGGGAAACACCATATATTTT

V gene: TRBV7-3
D gene: .
clone size: .
J gene: TRBJ1-1
CDR3 protein: CASSPVGRGVRRF
CDR3 DNA: TGTGCCAGCAGCCCCGTCGGCAGAGGTGTGCGGAGATTT

V gene: TRBV7-3
D gene: TRBD1
clone size: .
J gene: TRBJ2-1
CDR3 protein: CASRPTGGSYNEQFF
CDR3 DNA: TGTGCCAGCAGACCAACAGGGGGCAGCTACAATGAGCAGTTCTTC

V gene: TRBV30
D gene: TRBD2
clone size: .
J gene: TRBJ2-1
CDR3 protein: CALRAGLADEQFF
CDR3 DNA: TGTGCCTTACGGGCGGGACTAGCAGATGAGCAGTTCTTC

V gene: TRBV10-3
D gene: TRBD1
clone size: .
J gene: TRBJ2-7
CDR3 protein: CASRTGSYEQYF
CDR3 DNA: TGTGCCAGCCGGACAGGATCCTACGAGCAGTACTTC

V gene: TRBV10-3
D gene: .
clone size: .
J gene: TRBJ2-3
CDR3 protein: CAISDETASTDTQYF
CDR3 DNA: TGTGCCATCAGTGACGAGACAGCTAGCACAGATACGCAGTATTTT

V gene: TRBV7-9
D gene: TRBD2
clone size: .
J gene: TRBJ2-3
CDR3 protein: CASSTAGGSTDTQYF
CDR3 DNA: TGTGCCAGCAGCACCGCGGGGGGGAGCACAGATACGCAGTATTTT

V gene: TRBV20-1
D gene: .
clone size: many
J gene: TRBJ1-2
CDR3 protein: CSTNYHGYTF
CDR3 DNA: TGCAGTACCAACTACCATGGCTACACCTTC

V gene: TRBV18
D gene: .
clone size: .
J gene: TRBJ2-1
CDR3 protein: CASSLGTGGFF
CDR3 DNA: TGTGCCAGCTCACTTGGGACCGGGGGGTTCTTC